What follows are 17 T cell receptor beta chains derived from one specimen sequenced in a study of circulating CD8 cells and anti-PD-1 response in melanoma. Live CD3+CD8+TCRalphabeta+ cells were sorted into four subsets by PD-1 and/or TIGIT. Each library started from about 15 ng of total RNA using the QIAseq Immune Repertoire TCR panel. In TCRdb, the reads were re-called with MiXCR into one record per CDR3 protein. The sample gives 250 to 300 distinct CDR3 sequences, 9.5% to 15% of which show up once; about nine tenths is in the top ten. Sequenced material: CD8+ T cells from PBMCs, taken at baseline or after one month of anti-PD-1 therapy (not recorded which). The source of these receptors is a human donor with melanoma.

This clonotype is judged large. The chain has TRBV20-1 and TRBJ2-7; D gene ambiguous. Deletions cut 0 bases from V and 0 bases from J, with 12 bases between. Germline CDR1 and CDR2: DFQATT and SNEGSKA (reference sequence). CDR3 length: 15 residues. This CDR3 reads CSARDHASLSYEQYF. The CDR3 DNA follows: TGCAGTGCTAGAGATCATGCCAGCCTCTCCTACGAGCAGTACTTC.

This clonotype ranks as medium-sized. The chain has TRBV7-9 and TRBJ1-2, with 7 positions matching TRBD1. The CDR3 covers 15 residues. Germline CDR1 reads SEHNR; CDR2 reads FQNEAQ (reference sequence). V shed 5 bases and J 3 bases; nucleotides not matched to a gene: 9. DNA for the CDR3: TGTGCCAGCAGCCAGATGACAGGGATGGACTATGGCTACACCTTC. This translates into CASSQMTGMDYGYTF. The complete variable domain, with remaining parts taken from reference TRBV7-9 and TRBJ1-2, reads DTGVSQNPRHKITKRGQNVTFRCDPISEHNRLYWYRQTLGQGPEFLTYFQNEAQLEKSRLLSDRFSAERPKGSFSTLEIQRTEQGDSAMYLCASSQMTGMDYGYTFGSGTRLTVV.

This clonotype is labeled medium-sized (0.01 to 0.1%). The rearrangement uses TRBV15 and TRBJ2-1; D is tentatively TRBD1 or TRBD2 (5 bases each). Germline V gives CDR1 LNHNV, CDR2 YYDKDF (reference sequence). This CDR3 comprises 13 residues. Trimming stripped 4 bases from V and 9 bases from J, with 13 bases between. The CDR3 DNA is TGTGCCACCAGCATAGCAGGGACGGTTGAGCAGTTCTTC. Amino acid sequence: CATSIAGTVEQFF.

The rearrangement joins TRBV2 to TRBJ2-7, with D perhaps being TRBD1 or TRBD2 (6 bases each). Looked up from germline, CDR1 is SNHLY and CDR2 is FYNNEI. The CDR3 contains 14 residues. V lost 8 bases and J 5 bases, leaving 19 bases between the germline ends. CDR3 loop: CASGRDTLTNEQYF. Here the CDR3 DNA reads TGTGCCAGCGGGCGGGACACCCTGACCAACGAGCAGTACTTC. The full variable domain, in which reference TRBV2 and TRBJ2-7 provide the parts outside the CDR3, is EPEVTQTPSHQVTQMGQEVILRCVPISNHLYFYWYRQILGQKVEFLVSFYNNEISEKSEIFDDQFSVERPDGSNFTLKIRSTKLEDSAMYFCASGRDTLTNEQYFGPGTRLTVT.

This clonotype is labeled as medium-sized. CDR3 protein: CASSPRDIATINYGYTF. The CDR3 DNA is TGCGCCAGCAGCCCCCGGGACATAGCTACAATTAACTATGGCTACACCTTC. This chain connects TRBV4-1 to TRBJ1-2; TRBD1 is a possible D gene (6 bases). Per the germline V gene, CDR1 is MGHRA and CDR2 is YSYEKL. The CDR3 has 17 residues. V dropped 4 bases and J dropped 1 base, with 19 bases sitting between them.

This clonotype counts as medium-sized (0.01 to 0.1%). J is TRBJ1-2 and V is TRBV5-5, with TRBD1 matching over 10 bases. The CDR3 runs 14 residues. Germline values: CDR1 SGHKS, CDR2 YYEKEE (reference sequence). J was trimmed by 3 bases and V by 2 bases; bases with no gene match: 1. In DNA, the CDR3 is TGTGCCAGCAGCTTCGGACAGGGGGACTATGGCTACACCTTC. Translated, it gives CASSFGQGDYGYTF.

In this sample, this clonotype is medium-sized. CDR3 DNA: TGTGCCAGCAGCCCGGGACTAGCGGGGTTTGAGCAGTTCTTC. Translated: CASSPGLAGFEQFF. The chain employs TRBV3-1 and TRBJ2-1, with 13 bases fitting TRBD2. V lost 4 bases, J lost 9 bases, and 3 bases stayed unmatched. Germline V CDR1 and CDR2: LGHDT, YNNKEL (reference sequence). This CDR3 comprises 14 residues.

This clonotype turned up a few times. CDR3 nucleotide sequence: TGTGCCAGTAGTATAGTGCAGAACAATGAGCAGTTCTTC. It translates to CASSIVQNNEQFF. This chain joins TRBV19 and TRBJ2-1; D remains unclear. V was trimmed by 1 base and J by 5 bases, leaving 6 bases between them. The CDR3 covers 13 residues. Germline V gene lookup returns CDR1 LNHDA and CDR2 SQIVND (reference sequence).

Of note for this clonotype: This may be a read error: a much more frequent sequence differs by one nucleotide. The chain has TRBV2 and TRBJ2-7; 7 bases map to TRBD1. V trimming: 5 bases; J trimming: 2 bases; junction bases outside the gene matches: 9. Germline values: CDR1 SNHLY, CDR2 FYNNEI. The CDR3 loop spans 15 amino acids. The CDR3 loop reads CASSIPGTATYEQYF. Written as DNA, the CDR3 is TGTGCCAGCAGTATTCCCGGGACAGCAACCTACGAGCAGTACTTC.

This clonotype is classed as medium-sized (0.01 to 0.1%). V usage is TRBV28 and J usage is TRBJ2-7; D possibly corresponds to TRBD2 (6 bases). Germline lookup yields CDR1 MDHEN and CDR2 SYDVKM. The CDR3 loop spans 13 amino acids. Trimming pared 4 bases from V and 2 bases from J, leaving 9 bases between. CDR3 protein: CASSSGGPYEQYF. As DNA, the CDR3 is TGTGCCAGCAGTTCCGGGGGTCCCTACGAGCAGTACTTC. Full variable domain (outside the CDR3, taken from reference TRBV28 and TRBJ2-7): DVKVTQSSRYLVKRTGEKVFLECVQDMDHENMFWYRQDPGLGLRLIYFSYDVKMKEKGDIPEGYSVSREKKERFSLILESASTNQTSMYLCASSSGGPYEQYFGPGTRLTVT.

This clonotype is classed as medium-sized. This chain uses TRBV6-6 with TRBJ2-3, with no clear D. The germline CDR1 and CDR2 sequences are MNHNY and SVGAGI (reference sequence). Trimming took 4 bases from V and 5 from J, leaving 4 bases between them. This CDR3 contains 11 residues. The CDR3 here is CASSWGDTQYF. DNA of the CDR3: TGTGCCAGCAGTTGGGGAGATACGCAGTATTTT.

By its share, this clonotype is medium-sized. The gene calls are TRBV10-3 and TRBJ2-3; 9 bases line up with TRBD2. Germline V lookup: CDR1 ENHRY, CDR2 SYGVKD. CDR3 length: 14 amino acids. V was clipped by 7 bases and J by 1 base; unmatched bases: 3. The CDR3 nucleotides are TGTGCCATCAAGAAGCGGGGGGGCACAGATACGCAGTATTTT. Its translation: CAIKKRGGTDTQYF.

By its share, this clonotype is medium-sized. V usage is TRBV12-3 or TRBV12-4 and J usage is TRBJ2-1; D remains ambiguous. CDR3 length: 13 residues. V lost 3 bases, J lost 5 bases, and 8 bases lay in between. Written as DNA, the CDR3 is TGTGCCAGCAGTTTCTCCCGAAACAATGAGCAGTTCTTC. Its translation: CASSFSRNNEQFF.

By sample share, this clonotype is medium-sized (0.01 to 0.1%). The chain couples TRBV5-6 to TRBJ1-1; D is uncertain. The CDR3 covers 14 residues. V was pared by 2 bases and J by 7 bases, with 15 bases between. Germline V gives CDR1 SGHDT, CDR2 YYEEEE. CDR3 sequence reads: CASSFSPLVFEAFF. CDR3 DNA sequence: TGTGCCAGCAGCTTCAGTCCCTTGGTCTTTGAAGCTTTCTTT.

This clonotype counts as large. The genes are TRBV28 and TRBJ2-3, with TRBD1 matching 7 bases. V was pared by 6 bases and J by 1 base, with 7 bases of the junction left unmatched. The CDR3 has 15 residues. Germline loops: CDR1 MDHEN, CDR2 SYDVKM. The CDR3, as DNA: TGTGCCAGCAGCCTTGACAGGGTCGGCACAGATACGCAGTATTTT. It codes for CASSLDRVGTDTQYF.

This clonotype is labeled as medium-sized. The CDR3, as DNA: TGTGCCAGCAGTAGGTTAACCGGGACAGCAACGGCCTACGAGCAGTACTTC. This sequence encodes CASSRLTGTATAYEQYF. The chain uses TRBV27 and TRBJ2-7; 7 positions agree with TRBD1. CDR1 is MNHEY, CDR2 SMNVEV, per germline (reference sequence). The CDR3 has 17 amino acids. V shed 5 bases and J 2 bases; nucleotides not matched to a gene: 15.

Relative to its sample, this clonotype is medium-sized. The chain is built from TRBV5-6 and TRBJ1-5, with TRBD1 matching 11 bases. Per the germline V gene, CDR1 is SGHDT and CDR2 is YYEEEE. This CDR3 has 16 residues. With 2 bases clipped from V and 7 bases from J, the junction kept 8 bases outside the gene matches. CDR3 in DNA: TGTGCCAGCAGCTTCCCGCGGACAGGGGGCTTACAGCCCCAGCATTTT. It specifies CASSFPRTGGLQPQHF.